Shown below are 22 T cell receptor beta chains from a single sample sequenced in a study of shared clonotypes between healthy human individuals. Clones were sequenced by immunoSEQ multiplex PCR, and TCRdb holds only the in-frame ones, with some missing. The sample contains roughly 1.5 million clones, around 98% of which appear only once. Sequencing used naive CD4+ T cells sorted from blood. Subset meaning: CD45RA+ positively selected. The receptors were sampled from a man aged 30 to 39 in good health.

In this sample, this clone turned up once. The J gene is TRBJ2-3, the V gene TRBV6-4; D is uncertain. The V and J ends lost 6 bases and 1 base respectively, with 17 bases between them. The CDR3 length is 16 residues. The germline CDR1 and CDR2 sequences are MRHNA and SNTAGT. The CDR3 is CASRPLDLLRTDTQYF. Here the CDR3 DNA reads TGTGCCAGCAGGCCTCTGGATCTCCTCCGCACAGATACGCAGTATTTT.

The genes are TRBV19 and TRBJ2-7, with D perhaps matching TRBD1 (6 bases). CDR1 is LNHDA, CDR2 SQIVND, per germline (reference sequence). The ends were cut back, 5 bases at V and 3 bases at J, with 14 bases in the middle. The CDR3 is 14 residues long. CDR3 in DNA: TGTGCCAGTAGTGAGGTACAGGGAATCTACGAGCAGTACTTC. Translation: CASSEVQGIYEQYF.

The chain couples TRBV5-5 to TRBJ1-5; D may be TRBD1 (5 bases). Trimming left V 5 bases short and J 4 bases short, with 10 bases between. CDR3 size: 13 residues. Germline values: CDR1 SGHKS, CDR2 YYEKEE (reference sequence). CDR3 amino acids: CASSADSNQPQHF. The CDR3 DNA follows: TGTGCCAGCAGTGCTGACAGTAATCAGCCCCAGCATTTT.

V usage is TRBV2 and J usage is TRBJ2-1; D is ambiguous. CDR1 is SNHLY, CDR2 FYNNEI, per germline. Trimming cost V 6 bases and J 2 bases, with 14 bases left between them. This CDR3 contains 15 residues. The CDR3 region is CASRYNLRAYNEQFF. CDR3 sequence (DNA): TGTGCCAGCAGATACAACCTCCGGGCCTACAATGAGCAGTTCTTC.

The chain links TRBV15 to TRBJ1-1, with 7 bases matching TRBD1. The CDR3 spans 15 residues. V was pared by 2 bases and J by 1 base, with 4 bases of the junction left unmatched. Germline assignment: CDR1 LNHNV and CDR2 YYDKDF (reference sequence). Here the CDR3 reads CATSRRTGQNTEAFF. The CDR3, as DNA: TGTGCCACCAGCAGAAGGACAGGCCAGAACACTGAAGCTTTCTTT. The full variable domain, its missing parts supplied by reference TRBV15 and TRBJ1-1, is DAMVIQNPRYQVTQFGKPVTLSCSQTLNHNVMYWYQQKSSQAPKLLFHYYDKDFNNEADTPDNFQSRRPNTSFCFLDIRSPGLGDTAMYLCATSRRTGQNTEAFFGQGTRLTVV.

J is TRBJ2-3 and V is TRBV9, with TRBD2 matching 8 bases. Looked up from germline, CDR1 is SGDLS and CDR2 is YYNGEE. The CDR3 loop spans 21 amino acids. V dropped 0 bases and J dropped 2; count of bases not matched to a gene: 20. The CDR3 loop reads CASSVAGWGTSGVEITDTQYF. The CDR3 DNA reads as TGTGCCAGCAGCGTAGCCGGGTGGGGAACTAGCGGAGTCGAAATCACAGATACGCAGTATTTT.

This CDR3 reads CAIKRDSNTGELFF. The CDR3 DNA is TGTGCCATCAAACGGGACTCTAACACCGGGGAGCTGTTTTTT. The chain couples TRBV10-3 to TRBJ2-2; perhaps TRBD2 as D (6 bases). The V gene's germline CDR1 is ENHRY and CDR2 SYGVKD. This CDR3 has 14 amino acids. V lost 7 bases and J 2 bases, leaving 11 bases between the germline ends.

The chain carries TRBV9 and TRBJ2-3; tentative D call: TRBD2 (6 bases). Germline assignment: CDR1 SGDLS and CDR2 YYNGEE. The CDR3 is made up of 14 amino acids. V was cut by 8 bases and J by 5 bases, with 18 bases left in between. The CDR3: CASGPRIGGDTQYF. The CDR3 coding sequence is TGTGCCAGTGGTCCAAGGATCGGGGGAGATACGCAGTATTTT.

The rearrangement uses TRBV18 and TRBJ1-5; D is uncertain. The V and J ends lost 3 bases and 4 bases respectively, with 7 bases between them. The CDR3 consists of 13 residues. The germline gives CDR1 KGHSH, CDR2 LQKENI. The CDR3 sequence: CASSPAPNQPQHF. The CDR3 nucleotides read TGTGCCAGCTCACCCGCACCGAATCAGCCCCAGCATTTT.

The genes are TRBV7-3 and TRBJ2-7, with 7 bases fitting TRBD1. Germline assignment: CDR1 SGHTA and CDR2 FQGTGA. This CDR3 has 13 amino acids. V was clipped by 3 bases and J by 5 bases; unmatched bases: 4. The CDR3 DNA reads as TGTGCCAGCAGCTTGACAGGGTCCCACGAGCAGTACTTC. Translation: CASSLTGSHEQYF.

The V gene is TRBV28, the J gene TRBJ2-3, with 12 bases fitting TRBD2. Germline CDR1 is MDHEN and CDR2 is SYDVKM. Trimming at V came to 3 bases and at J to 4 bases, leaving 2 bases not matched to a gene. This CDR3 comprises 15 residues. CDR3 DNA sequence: TGTGCCAGCAGTTTTAGACTAGCGGGAGCAGATACGCAGTATTTT. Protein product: CASSFRLAGADTQYF.

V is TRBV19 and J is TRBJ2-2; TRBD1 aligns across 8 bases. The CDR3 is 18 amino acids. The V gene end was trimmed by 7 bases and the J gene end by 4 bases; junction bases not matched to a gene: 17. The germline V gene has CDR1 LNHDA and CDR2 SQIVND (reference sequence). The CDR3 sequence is CASTEYIAQGVGTGELFF. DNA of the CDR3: TGTGCCAGTACCGAATATATTGCACAGGGGGTAGGCACCGGGGAGCTGTTTTTT.

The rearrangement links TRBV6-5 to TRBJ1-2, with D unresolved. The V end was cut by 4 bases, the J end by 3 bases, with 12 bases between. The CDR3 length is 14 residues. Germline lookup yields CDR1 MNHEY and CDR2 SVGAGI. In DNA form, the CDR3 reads TGTGCCAGCAGTTCCGTTGCAGGAGACTATGGCTACACCTTC. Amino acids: CASSSVAGDYGYTF.

The CDR3: CATSRDRLAGGRDTQYF. CDR3 in DNA: TGTGCCACCAGCAGAGATCGACTAGCGGGAGGAAGGGATACGCAGTATTTT. The chain uses TRBV15 and TRBJ2-3; 13 bases map to TRBD2. CDR1 and CDR2 from the germline V gene are LNHNV and YYDKDF (reference sequence). After removal of 0 bases from V and 6 bases from J, the junction contained 6 bases not matched to a gene. This CDR3 comprises 17 residues. Drawing the rest from reference TRBV15 and TRBJ2-3, the complete variable domain is DAMVIQNPRYQVTQFGKPVTLSCSQTLNHNVMYWYQQKSSQAPKLLFHYYDKDFNNEADTPDNFQSRRPNTSFCFLDIRSPGLGDTAMYLCATSRDRLAGGRDTQYFGPGTRLTVL.

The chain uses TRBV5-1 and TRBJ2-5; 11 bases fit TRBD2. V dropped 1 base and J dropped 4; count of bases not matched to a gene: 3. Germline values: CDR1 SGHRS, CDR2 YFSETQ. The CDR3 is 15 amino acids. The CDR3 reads CASSLTLAGGETQYF. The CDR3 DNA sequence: TGCGCCAGCAGCTTGACCCTAGCGGGAGGAGAGACCCAGTACTTC.

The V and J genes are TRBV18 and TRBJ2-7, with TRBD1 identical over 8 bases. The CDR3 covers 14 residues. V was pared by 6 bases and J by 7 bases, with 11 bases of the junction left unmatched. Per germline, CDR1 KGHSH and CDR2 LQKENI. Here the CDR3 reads CASSLGTGNLEQYF. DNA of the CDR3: TGTGCCAGCTCTCTCGGGACAGGTAACTTGGAGCAGTACTTC.

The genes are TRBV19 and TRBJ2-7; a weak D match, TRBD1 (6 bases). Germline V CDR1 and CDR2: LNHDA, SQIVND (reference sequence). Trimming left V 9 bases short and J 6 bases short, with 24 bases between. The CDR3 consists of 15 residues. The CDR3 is CASGTLERGNLEQYF. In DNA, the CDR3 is TGTGCCAGCGGGACATTGGAGCGCGGAAACCTCGAGCAGTACTTC. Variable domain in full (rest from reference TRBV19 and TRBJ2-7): DGGITQSPKYLFRKEGQNVTLSCEQNLNHDAMYWYRQDPGQGLRLIYYSQIVNDFQKGDIAEGYSVSREKKESFPLTVTSAQKNPTAFYLCASGTLERGNLEQYFGPGTRLTVT.

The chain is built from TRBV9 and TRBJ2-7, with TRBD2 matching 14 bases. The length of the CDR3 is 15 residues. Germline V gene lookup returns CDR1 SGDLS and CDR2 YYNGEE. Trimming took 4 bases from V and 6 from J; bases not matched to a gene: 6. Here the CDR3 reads CASSPQGTSGSEQYF. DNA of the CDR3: TGTGCCAGCAGCCCCCAGGGGACTAGCGGGAGCGAGCAGTACTTC.

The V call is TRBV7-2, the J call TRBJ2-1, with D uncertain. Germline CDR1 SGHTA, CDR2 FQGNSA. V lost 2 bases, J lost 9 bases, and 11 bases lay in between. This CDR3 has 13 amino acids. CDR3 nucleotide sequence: TGTGCCAGCAGCTTAAGAAACACGGGTGAGCAGTTCTTC. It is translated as CASSLRNTGEQFF.

This CDR3 reads CASSLSTIGIGETQYF. CDR3 in DNA: TGTGCCAGTAGTTTATCCACAATAGGTATCGGGGAGACCCAGTACTTC. The chain has TRBV19 and TRBJ2-5; D remains unclear. The CDR3 has 16 residues. V was clipped by 5 bases and J by 5 bases, with 21 bases between them. Per germline, CDR1 LNHDA and CDR2 SQIVND (reference sequence).

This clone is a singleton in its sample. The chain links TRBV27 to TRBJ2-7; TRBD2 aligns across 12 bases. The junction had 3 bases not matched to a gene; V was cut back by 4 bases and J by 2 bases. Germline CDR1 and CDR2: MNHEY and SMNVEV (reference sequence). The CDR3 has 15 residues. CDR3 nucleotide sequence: TGTGCCAGCAGTTGGACTAGCGGGACCCCCTACGAGCAGTACTTC. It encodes CASSWTSGTPYEQYF.

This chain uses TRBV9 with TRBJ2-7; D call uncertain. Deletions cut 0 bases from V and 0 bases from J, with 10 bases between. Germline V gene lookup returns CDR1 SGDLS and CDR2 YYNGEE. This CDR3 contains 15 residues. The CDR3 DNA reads TGTGCCAGCAGCGTAGAGGACGGCAACTCCTACGAGCAGTACTTC. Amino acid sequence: CASSVEDGNSYEQYF. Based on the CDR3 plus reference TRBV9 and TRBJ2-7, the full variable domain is DSGVTQTPKHLITATGQRVTLRCSPRSGDLSVYWYQQSLDQGLQFLIQYYNGEERAKGNILERFSAQQFPDLHSELNLSSLELGDSALYFCASSVEDGNSYEQYFGPGTRLTVT.